These 13 T cell receptor beta chains originate from one sample sequenced in a study of radiotherapy plus CTLA-4 blockade in lung cancer. The data were produced by immunoSEQ multiplex PCR, yet TCRdb's version contains in-frame clones alone and is incomplete. The sample lists around 90,000 clones; 83% were seen once. Material: peripheral blood, obtained from a patient treated with radiotherapy plus ipilimumab. The receptors were gathered from a human donor with non-small cell lung cancer who had stable disease on radiotherapy plus ipilimumab.

The chain recombines TRBV6-1 with TRBJ2-7; 8 nucleotides align to TRBD1. The germline V gene has CDR1 MNHNS and CDR2 SASEGT. Trimming took 2 bases from V and 4 from J; bases not matched to a gene: 7. The CDR3 has 15 amino acids. CDR3 loop: CASSEIGQGKYEQYF. The CDR3 coding sequence is TGTGCCAGCAGTGAAATTGGACAGGGTAAATACGAGCAGTACTTC.

This clone was detected a few times. The chain recombines TRBV19 with TRBJ1-5, with 8 nucleotides matching TRBD1. There are 15 residues in the CDR3. V shed 3 bases, J shed 5 bases, and the junction held 6 bases outside the gene matches. Germline V gene sequence: CDR1 LNHDA, CDR2 SQIVND (reference sequence). The CDR3 DNA is TGTGCCAGTAGTATTCCCAGGGGGCGCGATCAGCCCCAGCATTTT. Encoded protein: CASSIPRGRDQPQHF.

This rearrangement joins TRBV27 to TRBJ1-5, with 8 bases aligning to TRBD1. Germline CDR1 is MNHEY and CDR2 is SMNVEV (reference sequence). V was pared by 6 bases and J by 1 base, with 5 bases of the junction left unmatched. CDR3 length: 15 residues. CDR3 sequence (DNA): TGTGCCAGCAGCCCTAGACAGGGGAGCAATCAGCCCCAGCATTTT. This gives the protein CASSPRQGSNQPQHF.

The chain couples TRBV18 to TRBJ1-5; D remains ambiguous. Trimming stripped 2 bases from V and 8 bases from J, with 13 bases between. In germline, CDR1 is KGHSH, CDR2 LQKENI. CDR3 length: 14 residues. This CDR3 reads CASSPGERSEPQHF. CDR3 DNA sequence: TGTGCCAGCTCACCAGGGGAACGGTCAGAGCCCCAGCATTTT.

The chain couples TRBV10-2 to TRBJ2-5; 13 nucleotides agree with TRBD2. Germline trimming cut 5 bases from V and 6 bases from J; bases unmatched to any gene: 6. The CDR3 extends over 15 amino acids. CDR1 and CDR2 from the germline V gene are WSHSY and SAAADI. The CDR3 loop reads CASSSRTSGSKTQYF. The CDR3 DNA sequence: TGCGCCAGCAGTAGTCGGACTAGCGGGAGTAAGACCCAGTACTTC.

The genes are TRBV5-4 and TRBJ2-2; a weak D match, TRBD2 (6 bases). The CDR3 spans 15 residues. CDR1 and CDR2 (germline): SGHNT, YYREEE (reference sequence). Trimming took 2 bases from V and 1 from J, leaving 9 bases between them. The CDR3 is CASSLGGVNTGELFF. DNA for the CDR3: TGTGCCAGCAGCTTAGGCGGGGTGAACACCGGGGAGCTGTTTTTT.

V usage is TRBV6-1 and J usage is TRBJ1-2, with a tentative D call TRBD1 (5 bases). This CDR3 is 15 amino acids long. Trimming cost V 5 bases and J 8 bases, with 21 bases left between them. Germline lookup yields CDR1 MNHNS and CDR2 SASEGT. The CDR3 spells CASSPALTLSGGYTF. DNA of the CDR3: TGTGCCAGCAGTCCCGCTCTGACTCTTTCAGGGGGCTACACCTTC.

The chain has TRBV11-2 and TRBJ1-6; D call uncertain. The germline CDR1 and CDR2 sequences are SGHAT and FQNNGV. This CDR3 comprises 17 residues. V lost 0 bases to trimming and J lost 4 bases, with 13 bases between them. CDR3 nucleotide sequence: TGTGCCAGCAGCTTAGATCAGTATCGAAGTTATAATTCACCCCTCCACTTT. Its translation is CASSLDQYRSYNSPLHF.

The V gene is TRBV6-4, the J gene TRBJ2-2; unclear D gene. The V and J ends lost 3 bases and 2 bases respectively, with 10 bases between them. The length of the CDR3 is 15 residues. Germline values: CDR1 MRHNA, CDR2 SNTAGT. CDR3 in DNA: TGTGCCAGCAGTGAAACAGAGTTTAACACCGGGGAGCTGTTTTTT. It translates to CASSETEFNTGELFF.

This clone was detected once. J is TRBJ2-2 and V is TRBV7-6; possibly TRBD1 for D (5 bases). The CDR3 loop spans 14 amino acids. Germline V gene sequence: CDR1 SGHVS, CDR2 FNYEAQ. Trimming pared 5 bases from V and 1 base from J, leaving 8 bases between. This CDR3 reads CASSPRENTGELFF. For the CDR3, the DNA is TGTGCCAGCAGCCCCAGGGAGAACACCGGGGAGCTGTTTTTT.

In nucleotides, the CDR3 is TGTGCCAGCAGTTTATTGACAGGGGGCTCCTACGAGCAGTACTTC. This codes for CASSLLTGGSYEQYF. The chain uses TRBV27 and TRBJ2-7; TRBD1 matches 9 bases. This CDR3 is 15 amino acids long. Losses at the gene ends were 1 base for V and 0 bases for J; bases not matched to a gene: 1. Per germline, CDR1 MNHEY and CDR2 SMNVEV (reference sequence).

The chain joins TRBV7-8 to TRBJ1-1; 8 nucleotides align to TRBD1. Germline trimming cut 3 bases from V and 4 bases from J; bases unmatched to any gene: 7. CDR1 and CDR2 (germline): SGHVS, FQNEAQ. The CDR3 consists of 15 residues. CDR3 nucleotides: TGTGCCAGCAGCTTCGTTCAGGGGGCGAGCACTGAAGCTTTCTTT. Its translation is CASSFVQGASTEAFF.

This chain links TRBV6-1 with TRBJ1-6, with TRBD1 matching over 9 bases. The V segment lost 2 bases and the J segment 8 bases; nucleotides outside the gene matches: 7. Per germline, CDR1 MNHNS and CDR2 SASEGT. This CDR3 is 16 amino acids long. Here the CDR3 DNA reads TGTGCCAGCAGTGAACCCGCCTGGACAGGGGATTCACCCCTCCACTTT. This encodes CASSEPAWTGDSPLHF.